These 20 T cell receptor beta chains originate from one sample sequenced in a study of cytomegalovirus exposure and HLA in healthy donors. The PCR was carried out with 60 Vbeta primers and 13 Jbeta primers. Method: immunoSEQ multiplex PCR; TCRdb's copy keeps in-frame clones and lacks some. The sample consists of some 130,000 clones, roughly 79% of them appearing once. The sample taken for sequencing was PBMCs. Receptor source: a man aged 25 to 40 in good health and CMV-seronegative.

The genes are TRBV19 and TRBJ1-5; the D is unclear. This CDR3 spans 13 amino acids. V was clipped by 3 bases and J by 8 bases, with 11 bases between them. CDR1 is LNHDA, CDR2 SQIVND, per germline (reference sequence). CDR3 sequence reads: CASSIRFTEPQHF. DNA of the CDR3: TGTGCCAGTAGTATCCGTTTCACGGAGCCCCAGCATTTT.

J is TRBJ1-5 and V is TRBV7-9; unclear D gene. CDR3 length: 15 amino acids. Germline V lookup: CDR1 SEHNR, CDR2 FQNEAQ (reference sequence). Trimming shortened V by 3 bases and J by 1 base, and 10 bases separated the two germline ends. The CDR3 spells CASSLIEGSNQPQHF. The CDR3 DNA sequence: TGTGCCAGCAGCTTGATAGAGGGCAGCAATCAGCCCCAGCATTTT. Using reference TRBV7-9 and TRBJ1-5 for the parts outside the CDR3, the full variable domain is DTGVSQNPRHKITKRGQNVTFRCDPISEHNRLYWYRQTLGQGPEFLTYFQNEAQLEKSRLLSDRFSAERPKGSFSTLEIQRTEQGDSAMYLCASSLIEGSNQPQHFGDGTRLSIL.

In nucleotides, the CDR3 is TGTGCCAGCAGCCGGACTTCGAGCTCCTACGAGCAGTACTTC. This gives the protein CASSRTSSSYEQYF. The chain combines TRBV7-3 with TRBJ2-7, with D tentatively TRBD2 (5 bases). CDR3 length equals 14 residues. V lost 5 bases and J 0 bases, leaving 11 bases between the germline ends. CDR1 and CDR2 (germline): SGHTA, FQGTGA.

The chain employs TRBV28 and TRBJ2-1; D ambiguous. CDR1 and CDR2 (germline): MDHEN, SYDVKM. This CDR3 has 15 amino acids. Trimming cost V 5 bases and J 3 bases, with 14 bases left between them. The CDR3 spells CASSPPVPVYNEQFF. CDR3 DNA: TGTGCCAGCAGTCCGCCGGTACCCGTCTACAATGAGCAGTTCTTC.

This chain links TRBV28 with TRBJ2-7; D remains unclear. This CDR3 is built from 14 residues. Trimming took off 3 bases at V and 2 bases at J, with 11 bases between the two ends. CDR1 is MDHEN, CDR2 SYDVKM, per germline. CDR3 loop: CASSFFGSAYEQYF. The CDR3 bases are TGTGCCAGCAGTTTCTTTGGCAGCGCCTACGAGCAGTACTTC.

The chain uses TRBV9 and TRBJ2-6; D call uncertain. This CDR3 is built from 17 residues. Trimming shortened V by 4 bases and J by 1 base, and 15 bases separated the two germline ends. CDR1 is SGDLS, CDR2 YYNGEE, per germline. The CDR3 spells CASSSRIFSSGANVLTF. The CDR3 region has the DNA TGTGCCAGCAGCTCCAGGATTTTTAGTTCTGGGGCCAACGTCCTGACTTTC.

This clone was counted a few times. This CDR3 reads CASSQDSGTGGGYTF. The CDR3 DNA reads as TGCGCCAGCAGCCAAGACTCCGGGACAGGTGGAGGCTACACCTTC. V and J are TRBV5-1 and TRBJ1-2, with 8 bases matching TRBD1. The CDR3 has 15 residues. Unmatched junction bases numbered 13, after V lost 4 bases and J lost 8 bases. Germline V gene lookup returns CDR1 SGHRS and CDR2 YFSETQ. Full variable domain (remainder filled in from reference TRBV5-1 and TRBJ1-2): KAGVTQTPRYLIKTRGQQVTLSCSPISGHRSVSWYQQTPGQGLQFLFEYFSETQRNKGNFPGRFSGRQFSNSRSEMNVSTLELGDSALYLCASSQDSGTGGGYTFGSGTRLTVV.

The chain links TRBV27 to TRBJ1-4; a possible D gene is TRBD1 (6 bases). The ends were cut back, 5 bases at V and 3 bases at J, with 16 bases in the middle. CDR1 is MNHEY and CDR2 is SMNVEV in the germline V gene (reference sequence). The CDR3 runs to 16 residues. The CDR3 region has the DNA TGTGCCAGCAGTCCATTTTCGACAGGTTCTAATGAAAAACTGTTTTTT. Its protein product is CASSPFSTGSNEKLFF.

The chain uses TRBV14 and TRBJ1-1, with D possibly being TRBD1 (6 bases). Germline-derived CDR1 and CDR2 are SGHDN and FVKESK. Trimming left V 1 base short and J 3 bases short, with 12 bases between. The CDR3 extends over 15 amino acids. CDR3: CASSQGGGWHTEAFF. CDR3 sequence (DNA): TGTGCCAGCAGCCAAGGGGGGGGCTGGCACACTGAAGCTTTCTTT.

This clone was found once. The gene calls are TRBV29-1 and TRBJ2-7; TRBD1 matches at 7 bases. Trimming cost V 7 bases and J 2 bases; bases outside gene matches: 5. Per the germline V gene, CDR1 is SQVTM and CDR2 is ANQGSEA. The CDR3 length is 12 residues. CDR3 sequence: CSAGTDTYEQYF. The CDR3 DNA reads TGCAGCGCCGGGACAGATACCTACGAGCAGTACTTC.

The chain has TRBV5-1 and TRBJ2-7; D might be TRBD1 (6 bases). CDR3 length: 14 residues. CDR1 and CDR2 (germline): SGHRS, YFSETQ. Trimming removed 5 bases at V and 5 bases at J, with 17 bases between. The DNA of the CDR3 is TGCGCCAGCAGGCGTGCAGGGGAGCTGGACGAGCAGTACTTC. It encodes CASRRAGELDEQYF. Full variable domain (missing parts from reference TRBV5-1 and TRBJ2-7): KAGVTQTPRYLIKTRGQQVTLSCSPISGHRSVSWYQQTPGQGLQFLFEYFSETQRNKGNFPGRFSGRQFSNSRSEMNVSTLELGDSALYLCASRRAGELDEQYFGPGTRLTVT.

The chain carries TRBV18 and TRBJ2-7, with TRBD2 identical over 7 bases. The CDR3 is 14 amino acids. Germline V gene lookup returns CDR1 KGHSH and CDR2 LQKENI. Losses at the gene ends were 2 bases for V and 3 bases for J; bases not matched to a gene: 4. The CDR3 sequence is CASSPGTTGYEQYF. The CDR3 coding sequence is TGTGCCAGCTCACCAGGGACTACCGGCTACGAGCAGTACTTC.

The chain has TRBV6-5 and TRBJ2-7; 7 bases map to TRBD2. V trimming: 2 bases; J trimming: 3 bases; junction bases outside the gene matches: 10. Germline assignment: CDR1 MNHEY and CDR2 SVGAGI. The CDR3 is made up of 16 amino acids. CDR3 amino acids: CASSYGAGVLLYEQYF. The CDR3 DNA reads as TGTGCCAGCAGTTACGGCGCGGGAGTTCTCCTCTACGAGCAGTACTTC.

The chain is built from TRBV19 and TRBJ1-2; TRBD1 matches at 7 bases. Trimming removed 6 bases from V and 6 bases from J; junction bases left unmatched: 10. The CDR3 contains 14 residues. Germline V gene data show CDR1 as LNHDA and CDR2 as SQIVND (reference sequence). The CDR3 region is CASRNRAQGDGYTF. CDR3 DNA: TGTGCCAGTAGGAACCGGGCCCAGGGGGATGGCTACACCTTC.

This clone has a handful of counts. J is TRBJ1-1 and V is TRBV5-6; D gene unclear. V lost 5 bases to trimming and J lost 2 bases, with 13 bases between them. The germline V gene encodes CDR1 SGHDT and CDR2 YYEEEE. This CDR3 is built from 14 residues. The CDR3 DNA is TGTGCCAGCAGAGACAAACAAATCAACACTGAAGCTTTCTTT. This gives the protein CASRDKQINTEAFF.

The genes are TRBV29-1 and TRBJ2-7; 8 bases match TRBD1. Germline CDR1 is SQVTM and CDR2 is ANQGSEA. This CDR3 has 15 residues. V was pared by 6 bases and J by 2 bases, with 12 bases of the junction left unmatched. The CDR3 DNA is TGCAGCGTCCAACACTGGGGGACAGGTACCTACGAGCAGTACTTC. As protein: CSVQHWGTGTYEQYF.

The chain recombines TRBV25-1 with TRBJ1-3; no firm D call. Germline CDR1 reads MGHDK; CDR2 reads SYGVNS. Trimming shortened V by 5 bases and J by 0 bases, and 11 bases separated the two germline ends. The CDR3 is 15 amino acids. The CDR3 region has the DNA TGTGCCAGCAGTCCCCACGGTGGCTCTGGAAACACCATATATTTT. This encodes CASSPHGGSGNTIYF. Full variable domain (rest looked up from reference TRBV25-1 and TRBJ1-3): EADIYQTPRYLVIGTGKKITLECSQTMGHDKMYWYQQDPGMELHLIHYSYGVNSTEKGDLSSESTVSRIRTEHFPLTLESARPSHTSQYLCASSPHGGSGNTIYFGEGSWLTVV.

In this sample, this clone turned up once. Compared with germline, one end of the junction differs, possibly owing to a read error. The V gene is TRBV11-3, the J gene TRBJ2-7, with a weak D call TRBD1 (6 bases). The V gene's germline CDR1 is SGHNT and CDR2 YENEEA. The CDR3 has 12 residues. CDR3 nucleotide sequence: TGTGCCAGCAGCTTAGAAGGACAGCTCGCGCACTTC. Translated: CASSLEGQLAHF.

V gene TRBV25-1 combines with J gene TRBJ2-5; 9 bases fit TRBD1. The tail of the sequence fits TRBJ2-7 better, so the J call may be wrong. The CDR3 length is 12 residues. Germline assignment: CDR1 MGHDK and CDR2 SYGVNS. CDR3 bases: TGTGCCAGCATGTTGGACAGGGGCGAGCAGTACTTC. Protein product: CASMLDRGEQYF.

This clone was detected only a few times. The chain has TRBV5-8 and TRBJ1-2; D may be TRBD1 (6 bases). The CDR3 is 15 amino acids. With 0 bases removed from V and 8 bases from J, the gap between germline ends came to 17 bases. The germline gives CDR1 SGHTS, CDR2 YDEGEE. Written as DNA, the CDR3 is TGTGCCAGCAGCTTGGGTACACAGGGATTTGAGGGCTACACCTTC. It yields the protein CASSLGTQGFEGYTF.